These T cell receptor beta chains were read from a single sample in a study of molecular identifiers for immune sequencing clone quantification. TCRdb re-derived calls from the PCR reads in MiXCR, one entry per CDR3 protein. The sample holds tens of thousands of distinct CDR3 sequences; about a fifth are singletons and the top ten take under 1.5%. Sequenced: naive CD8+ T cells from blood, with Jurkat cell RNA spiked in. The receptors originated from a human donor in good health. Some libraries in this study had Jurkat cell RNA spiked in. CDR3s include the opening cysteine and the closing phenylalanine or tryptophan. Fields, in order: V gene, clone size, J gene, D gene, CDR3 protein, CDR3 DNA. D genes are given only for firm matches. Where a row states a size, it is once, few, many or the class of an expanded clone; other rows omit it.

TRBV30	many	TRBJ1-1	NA	CACPNTQNTEAFF	TGTGCCTGCCCGAATACACAGAACACTGAAGCTTTCTTT
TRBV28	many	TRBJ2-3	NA	CASSFPAGTNTDTQYF	TGTGCCAGCAGTTTTCCGGCGGGGACCAACACAGATACGCAGTATTTT
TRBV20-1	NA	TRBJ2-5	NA	CSARDLGRRYQETQYF	TGCAGTGCTAGAGATCTCGGCAGGAGGTACCAAGAGACCCAGTACTTC
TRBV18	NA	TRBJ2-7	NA	CASSPFPGTTYEQYF	TGTGCCAGCTCACCATTCCCGGGGACAACTTACGAGCAGTACTTC
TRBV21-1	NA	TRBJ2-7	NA	CASSSFPNSYEQYF	TGTGCCAGCAGCAGCTTCCCAAACTCCTACGAGCAGTACTTC
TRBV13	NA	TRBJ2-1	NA	CASSLGPGGGNYNEQFF	TGTGCCAGCAGCTTAGGCCCTGGCGGGGGCAACTACAATGAGCAGTTCTTC
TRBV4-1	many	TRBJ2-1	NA	CASSQGQTVAEQFF	TGCGCCAGCAGCCAAGGACAGACTGTGGCTGAGCAGTTCTTC
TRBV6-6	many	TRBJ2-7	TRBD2	CASSSERERFYEQYF	TGTGCCAGCAGTTCCGAGCGGGAGAGGTTTTACGAGCAGTACTTC
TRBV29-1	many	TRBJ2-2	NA	CSVAESNTGELFF	TGCAGCGTTGCTGAGTCCAACACCGGGGAGCTGTTTTTT
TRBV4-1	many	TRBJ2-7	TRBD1	CASSQTGQGSYEQYF	TGCGCCAGCAGCCAAACGGGACAGGGCTCCTACGAGCAGTACTTC
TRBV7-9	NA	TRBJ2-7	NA	CASTGQDSYEQYF	TGTGCCAGCACTGGTCAGGACTCCTACGAGCAGTACTTC
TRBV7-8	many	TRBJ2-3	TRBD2	CASSLVGLAGDTDTQYF	TGTGCCAGCAGCTTAGTCGGACTAGCGGGAGATACAGATACGCAGTATTTT
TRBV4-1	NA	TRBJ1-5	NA	CASSPLGDQPQHF	TGCGCCAGCAGCCCCCTCGGGGATCAGCCCCAGCATTTT
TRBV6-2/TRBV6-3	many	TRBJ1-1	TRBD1	CASSQQGAGAEAFF	TGTGCCAGCAGTCAACAGGGGGCCGGCGCTGAAGCTTTCTTT
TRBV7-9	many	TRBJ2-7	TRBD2	CASSPFLVGGEQYF	TGTGCCAGCAGCCCGTTTCTGGTGGGAGGGGAGCAGTACTTC
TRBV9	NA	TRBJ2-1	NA	CASSVESGQIFSYNEQFF	TGTGCCAGCAGCGTAGAGTCCGGGCAAATCTTCTCCTACAATGAGCAGTTCTTC
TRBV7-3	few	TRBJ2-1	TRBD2	CASSGGGSYNEQFF	TGTGCCAGCAGCGGGGGAGGGTCCTACAATGAGCAGTTCTTC
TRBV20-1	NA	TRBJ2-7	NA	CSARVRMAYEQYF	TGCAGTGCTAGAGTGAGAATGGCCTACGAGCAGTACTTC
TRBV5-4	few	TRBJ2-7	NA	CASSFEFNYEQYF	TGTGCCAGCAGCTTCGAGTTCAACTACGAGCAGTACTTC